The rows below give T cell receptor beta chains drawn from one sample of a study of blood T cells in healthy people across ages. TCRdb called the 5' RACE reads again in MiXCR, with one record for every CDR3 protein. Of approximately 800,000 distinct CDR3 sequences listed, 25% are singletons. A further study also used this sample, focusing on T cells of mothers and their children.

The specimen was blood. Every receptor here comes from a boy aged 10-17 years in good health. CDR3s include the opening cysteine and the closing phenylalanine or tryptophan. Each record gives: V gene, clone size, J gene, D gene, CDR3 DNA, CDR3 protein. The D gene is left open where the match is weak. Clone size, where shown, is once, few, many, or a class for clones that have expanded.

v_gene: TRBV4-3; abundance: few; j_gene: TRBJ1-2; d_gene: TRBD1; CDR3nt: TGCGCCAGCAGCCAAGTGGGACAGGGGGCGCACGGCTACACCTTC; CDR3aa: CASSQVGQGAHGYTF
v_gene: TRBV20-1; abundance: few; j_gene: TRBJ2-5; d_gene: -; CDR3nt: TGCAGTGAAGGGGGGACTCTACTCGAGACCCAGTACTTC; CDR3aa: CSEGGTLLETQYF
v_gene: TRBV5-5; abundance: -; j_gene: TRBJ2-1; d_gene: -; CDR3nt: TGTGCCAGCAGCGGGGGGGGGCAGGCGCGAGCAGTTGAGCAGTTCTTC; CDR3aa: CASSGGGQARAVEQFF
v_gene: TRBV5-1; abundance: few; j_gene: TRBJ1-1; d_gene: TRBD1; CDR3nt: TGCGCCAGCAGCACGGGACAGGGGGGGAAAACTGAAGCTTTCTTT; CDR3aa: CASSTGQGGKTEAFF
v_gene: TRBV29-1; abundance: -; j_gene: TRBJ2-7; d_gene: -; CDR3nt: TGCAGCGTTCCCGGTGGGGGGCCCTACGAGCAGTACTTC; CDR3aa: CSVPGGGPYEQYF
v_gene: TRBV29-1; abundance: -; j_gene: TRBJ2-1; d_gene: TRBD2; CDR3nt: TGCAGCGTTGAAGATCTAGCGGGGAACTCCTACAATGAGCAGTTCTTC; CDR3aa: CSVEDLAGNSYNEQFF
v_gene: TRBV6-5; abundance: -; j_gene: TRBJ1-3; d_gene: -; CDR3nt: TGTGCCACAAAGTGGGGGCTTTCTGGAAACACCATATATTTT; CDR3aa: CATKWGLSGNTIYF
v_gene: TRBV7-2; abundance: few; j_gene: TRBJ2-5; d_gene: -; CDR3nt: TGTGCCAGCAGCTTATTTGGGCAGATCCAAGAGACCCAGTACTTC; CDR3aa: CASSLFGQIQETQYF
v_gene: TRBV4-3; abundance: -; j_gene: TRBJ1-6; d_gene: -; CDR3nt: TGCGCCAGCAGCCAAGTAGGGACGAATTCACCCCTCCACTTT; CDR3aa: CASSQVGTNSPLHF
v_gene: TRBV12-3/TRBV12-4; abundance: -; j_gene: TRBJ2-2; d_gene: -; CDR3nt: TGTGCCAGCAGTCCCGAAGGGAGGCCATCCGGGGAGCTGTTTTTT; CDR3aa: CASSPEGRPSGELFF
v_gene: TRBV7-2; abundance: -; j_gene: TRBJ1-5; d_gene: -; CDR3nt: TGTGCCAGCAGTTCCACGGGGGGTCGGTGGCAGCCCCAGCATTTT; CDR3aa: CASSSTGGRWQPQHF
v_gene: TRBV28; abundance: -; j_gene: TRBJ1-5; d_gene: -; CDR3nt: TGTGCCAGCAGTTTGATGCTCGTTAATCAGCCCCAGCATTTT; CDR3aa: CASSLMLVNQPQHF
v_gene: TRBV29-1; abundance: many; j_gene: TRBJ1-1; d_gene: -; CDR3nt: TGCAGCGTTGACCTGACAGGGAACACTGAAGCTTTCTTT; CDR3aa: CSVDLTGNTEAFF
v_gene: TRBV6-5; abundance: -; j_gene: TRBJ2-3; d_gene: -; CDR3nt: TGTGCCAGCAGACCTCTAGCTAGCACAGATACGCAGTATTTT; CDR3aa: CASRPLASTDTQYF
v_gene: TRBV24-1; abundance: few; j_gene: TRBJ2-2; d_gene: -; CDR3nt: TGTGCCACCAGTGATCACCTCGGGGAGCTGTTTTTT; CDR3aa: CATSDHLGELFF
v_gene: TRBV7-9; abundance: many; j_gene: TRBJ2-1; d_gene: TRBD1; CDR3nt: TGTGCCAGCAGCTTAGGTTATGGGACAGGGAACAATGAGCAGTTCTTC; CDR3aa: CASSLGYGTGNNEQFF
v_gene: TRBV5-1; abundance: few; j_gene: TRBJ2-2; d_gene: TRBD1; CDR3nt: TGCGCCAGCAGCTTGGCTGAACAGGGGTCCGGGGAGCTGTTTTTT; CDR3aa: CASSLAEQGSGELFF
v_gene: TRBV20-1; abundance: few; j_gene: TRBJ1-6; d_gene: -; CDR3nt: TGCAGTGCTATGACCAGGGGTGTAAATCCACCCCTCCACTTT; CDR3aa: CSAMTRGVNPPLHF
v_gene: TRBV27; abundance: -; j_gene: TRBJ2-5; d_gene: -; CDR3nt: TGTGCCAGCAGAAAGGGGGGCCAAGAGACCCAGTACTTC; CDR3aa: CASRKGGQETQYF
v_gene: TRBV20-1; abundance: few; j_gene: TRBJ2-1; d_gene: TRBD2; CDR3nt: TGCAGTGCTTGGACTAGCGAAGGATCCTACAATGAGCAGTTCTTC; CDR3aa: CSAWTSEGSYNEQFF
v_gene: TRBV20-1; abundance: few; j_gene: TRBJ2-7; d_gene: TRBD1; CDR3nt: TGCAGTGCTAGGAGGGGGCGTAATGGATACGAGCAGTACTTC; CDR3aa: CSARRGRNGYEQYF
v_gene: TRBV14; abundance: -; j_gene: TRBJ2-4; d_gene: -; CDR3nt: TGTGCCAGCAGCCACGTCAGGAAAAGCATTCAGTACTTC; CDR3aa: CASSHVRKSIQYF
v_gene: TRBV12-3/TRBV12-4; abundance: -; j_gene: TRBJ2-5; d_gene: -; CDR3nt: TGTGCCAGCAGTTTAGAAGCCGGGACTCACCAAGAGACCCAGTACTTC; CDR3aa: CASSLEAGTHQETQYF
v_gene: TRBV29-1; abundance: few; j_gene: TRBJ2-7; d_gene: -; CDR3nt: TGCAGCGCTGATTTTGGGCCGGCCGCGTACTTC; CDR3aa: CSADFGPAAYF
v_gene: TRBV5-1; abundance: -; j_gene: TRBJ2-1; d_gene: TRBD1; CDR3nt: TGCGCCAGTTGGACGGGACAGCTTTACAATGAGCAGTTCTTC; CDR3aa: CASWTGQLYNEQFF
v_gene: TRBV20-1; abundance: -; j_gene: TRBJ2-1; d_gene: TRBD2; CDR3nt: TGCAGTGCACTAGCGGTGGGGGAGTATGAGCAGTTCTTC; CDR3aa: CSALAVGEYEQFF
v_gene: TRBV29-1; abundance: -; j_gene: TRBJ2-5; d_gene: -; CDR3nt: TGCAGCGTTCAGCCTAAAGAGACCCAGTACTTC; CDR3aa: CSVQPKETQYF
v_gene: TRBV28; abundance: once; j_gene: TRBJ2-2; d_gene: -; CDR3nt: TGTGCCACCAGCAGGAACCAGGTCACCGGGGAGCTGTTTTTT; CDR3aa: CATSRNQVTGELFF
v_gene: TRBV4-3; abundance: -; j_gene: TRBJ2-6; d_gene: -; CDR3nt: TGCGCCAGCAGCCAAGGTGGTACGGGGGAGAGTGGGGCCAACGTCCTGACTTTC; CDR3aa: CASSQGGTGESGANVLTF
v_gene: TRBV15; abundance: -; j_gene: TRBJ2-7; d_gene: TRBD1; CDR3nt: TGTGCCACCAGTTTATCCCGGACAGGGACCTACGAGCAGTACTTC; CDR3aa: CATSLSRTGTYEQYF
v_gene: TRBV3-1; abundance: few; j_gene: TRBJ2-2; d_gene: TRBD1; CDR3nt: TGTGCCAGCAGCCATAGTGCAGGGGGCTGGACCGGGGAGCTGTTTTTT; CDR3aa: CASSHSAGGWTGELFF
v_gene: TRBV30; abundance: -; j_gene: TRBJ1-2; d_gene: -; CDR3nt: TGTGCCTGGAGTGAAGGGGGGGGCTACACCTTC; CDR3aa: CAWSEGGGYTF
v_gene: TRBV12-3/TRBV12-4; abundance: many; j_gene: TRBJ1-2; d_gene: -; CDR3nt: TGTGCCAGCAGTTTGGACACCTATGGCTACACCTTC; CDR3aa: CASSLDTYGYTF
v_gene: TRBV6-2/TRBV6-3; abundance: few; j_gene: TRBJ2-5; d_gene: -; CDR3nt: TGTGCCAGCAGTCGGGCCCATTCCCCTCGGGAGCAGTACTTC; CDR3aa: CASSRAHSPREQYF
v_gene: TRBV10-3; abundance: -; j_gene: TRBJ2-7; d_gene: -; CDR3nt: TGTGCCATCAGTGAGTTCCCTTGGCACTACATCTACGAGCAGTACTTC; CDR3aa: CAISEFPWHYIYEQYF
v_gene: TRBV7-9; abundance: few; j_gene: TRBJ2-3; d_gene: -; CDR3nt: TGTGCCAGCAGCTCGAATATCGGGGGTGGCACAGATACGCAGTATTTT; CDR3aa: CASSSNIGGGTDTQYF
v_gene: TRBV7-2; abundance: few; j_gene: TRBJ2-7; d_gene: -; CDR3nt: TGTGCCAGCAGCTTAATAGACATAAGCGAGCAGTACTTC; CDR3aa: CASSLIDISEQYF
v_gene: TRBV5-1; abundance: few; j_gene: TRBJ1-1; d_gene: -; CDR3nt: TGCGCCAGCAGCTCGGGACCGCTAGTTGAGGCTTTCTTT; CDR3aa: CASSSGPLVEAFF
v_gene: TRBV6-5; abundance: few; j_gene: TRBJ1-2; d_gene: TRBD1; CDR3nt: TGTGCCAGCAGGGAACGACAGGGAGACTATGGCTACACCTTC; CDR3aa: CASRERQGDYGYTF
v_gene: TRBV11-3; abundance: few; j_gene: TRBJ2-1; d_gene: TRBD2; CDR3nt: TGTGCCAGCAGCTTAGGAAAGCGGGAGTGGGGGGATGAGCAGTTCTTC; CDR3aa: CASSLGKREWGDEQFF
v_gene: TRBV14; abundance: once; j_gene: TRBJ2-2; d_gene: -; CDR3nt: TGTGCCAGCAGCCATGCAGGGGAGCTGTTTTTT; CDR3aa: CASSHAGELFF
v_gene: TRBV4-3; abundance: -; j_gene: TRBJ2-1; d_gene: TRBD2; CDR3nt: TGCGCCAGCAGCCAAGATTCCCTAGCGGGAGGGCAGAATGAGCAGTTCTTC; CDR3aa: CASSQDSLAGGQNEQFF
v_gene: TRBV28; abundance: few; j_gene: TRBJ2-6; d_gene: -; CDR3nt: TGTGCCAGCAAAGGGTTAGGGGGCTCTGGGGCCAACGTCCTGACTTTC; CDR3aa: CASKGLGGSGANVLTF
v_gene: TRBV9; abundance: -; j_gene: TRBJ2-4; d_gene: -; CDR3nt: TGTGCCAGCAGCGTAGTTGGGGATACAGACATTCAGTACTTC; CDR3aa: CASSVVGDTDIQYF
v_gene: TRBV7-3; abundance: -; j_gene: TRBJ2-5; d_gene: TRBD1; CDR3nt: TGTGCCACCAGCCCCACAGGGGCGTGGGAGACCCAGTACTTC; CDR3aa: CATSPTGAWETQYF
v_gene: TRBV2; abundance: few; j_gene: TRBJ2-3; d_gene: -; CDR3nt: TGTGCCAGCAGTTTATCGGGGGGCACCACAGATACGCAGTATTTT; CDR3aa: CASSLSGGTTDTQYF
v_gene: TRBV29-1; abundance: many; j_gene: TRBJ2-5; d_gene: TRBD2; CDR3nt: TGCAGCGTTGAAATTATAGCGGGAGGCGAAGAGACCCAGTACTTC; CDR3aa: CSVEIIAGGEETQYF
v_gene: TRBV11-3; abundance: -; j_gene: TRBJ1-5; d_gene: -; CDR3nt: TGTGCCAGCAGCTTGGCGGGCCCGCCCATCAATACGCAGCATTTT; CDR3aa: CASSLAGPPINTQHF
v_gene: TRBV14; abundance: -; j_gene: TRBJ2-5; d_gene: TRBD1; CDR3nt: TGTGCCAGCAGCCAACGGACAGGGGAGCCCCAAGAGACCCAGTACTTC; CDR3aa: CASSQRTGEPQETQYF
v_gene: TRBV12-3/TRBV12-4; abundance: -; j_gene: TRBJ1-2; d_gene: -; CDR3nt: TGTGCCAGCAGTTTATCGCCGGGTTTTTCCTATGGCTACACCTTC; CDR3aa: CASSLSPGFSYGYTF
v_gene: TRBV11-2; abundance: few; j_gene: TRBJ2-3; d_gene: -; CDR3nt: TGTGCCAGCAGCTTGTATGGGGCGGCGCTCACAGATACGCAGTATTTT; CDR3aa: CASSLYGAALTDTQYF
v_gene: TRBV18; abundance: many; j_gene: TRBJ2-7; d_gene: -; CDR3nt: TGTGCCAGCTCACTCAACCTGGACGCCTACGAGCAGTACTTC; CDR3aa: CASSLNLDAYEQYF
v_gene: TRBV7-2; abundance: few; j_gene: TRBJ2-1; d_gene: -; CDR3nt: TGTGCCAGCAGCTCCCGGGTCAACAATGAGCAGTTCTTC; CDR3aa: CASSSRVNNEQFF
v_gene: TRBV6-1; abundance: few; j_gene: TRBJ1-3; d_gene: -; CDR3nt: TGTGCCAGCAGTGAAGCAGGGGGACCTGGAAACACCATATATTTT; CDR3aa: CASSEAGGPGNTIYF
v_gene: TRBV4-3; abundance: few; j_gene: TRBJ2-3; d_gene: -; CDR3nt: TGCGCCAGCAGCCAAACCGGGAGCACAGATACGCAGTATTTT; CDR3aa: CASSQTGSTDTQYF
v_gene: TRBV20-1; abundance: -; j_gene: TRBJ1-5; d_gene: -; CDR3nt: TGCAGTGCTAGTGCCGACAATAGCAATCAGCCCCAGCATTTT; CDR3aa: CSASADNSNQPQHF